The rows below give T cell receptor beta chains drawn from one sample of a study of blood T cell repertoires in COVID-19. The assay was immunoSEQ multiplex PCR, and TCRdb's table has in-frame clones only and misses some. The sample records 150,000 to 200,000 clones, around 88% being singletons. The source material was peripheral blood. These TCRs come from a woman aged 30 to 39 with acute or convalescent COVID-19. The CDR3 runs from the conserved cysteine through the conserved F or W. The D gene is left open where the match is weak.

d_call	j_call	v_call	cdr3_aa
TRBD1	TRBJ2-3	TRBV12-3/TRBV12-4	CARGQADTQYF
TRBD2	TRBJ2-3	TRBV7-9	CASRTRGLTDTQYF
TRBD2	TRBJ2-7	TRBV29-1	CSVRREMGEQYF
-	TRBJ2-7	TRBV20-1	CSASSGWPYEQYF
-	TRBJ1-3	TRBV4-2	CASSQVQAPLSGNTIYF
-	TRBJ2-7	TRBV7-9	CASSVQGYEQYF
-	TRBJ2-1	TRBV27	CAVRATGYEQFF
-	TRBJ2-3	TRBV28	CATEKGTDTQYF
-	TRBJ2-5	TRBV7-9	CASSPAGGGGETQYF
TRBD2	TRBJ2-1	TRBV5-4	CASSSPASGSNEQFF
-	TRBJ2-7	TRBV20-1	CSASRGQHEQYF
-	TRBJ1-6	TRBV11-1	CASSFVGFDSPLHF
-	TRBJ1-6	TRBV28	CASFLGGSPLHF
-	TRBJ2-5	TRBV10-2	CASSEARSFQETQYF
-	TRBJ2-2	TRBV5-5	CASSLEPLWTGELFF
-	TRBJ2-1	TRBV24-1	CATSDPTKRDTAYNEQFF
-	TRBJ2-1	TRBV19	CASSVRRASNEQFF
TRBD2	TRBJ2-1	TRBV5-4	CASSFPAGGYNEQFF
-	TRBJ2-1	TRBV5-1	CASSLRGNNEQFF
-	TRBJ2-3	TRBV6-5	CATSRGNTDTQYF
TRBD1	TRBJ1-4	TRBV30	CAWSRDRGEKLFF
TRBD2	TRBJ2-3	TRBV19	CASSITSGSRDTQYF
TRBD2	TRBJ2-5	TRBV30	CAWSRVSGSQETQYF
TRBD1	TRBJ1-4	TRBV4-2	CASTTGQANEKLFF
-	TRBJ2-1	TRBV14	CASSQYWPSSTRQFF
TRBD1	TRBJ1-6	TRBV10-3	CAISESTGASPLHF
-	TRBJ2-3	TRBV7-9	CASSLAGLDTQYF
-	TRBJ1-1	TRBV19	CASSRGQWGLNTEAFF
-	TRBJ1-6	TRBV2	CASSVQGPSYNSPLHF
-	TRBJ2-7	TRBV19	CASRGSSYEQYF
-	TRBJ2-1	TRBV4-1	CASSGSNNEQFF
TRBD2	TRBJ2-5	TRBV4-2	CASSQRGEVAGGETQYF
-	TRBJ1-3	TRBV6-1	CASSEVWEFGNTIYF
-	TRBJ1-3	TRBV29-1	CSVGATSSNTIYF
TRBD1	TRBJ2-7	TRBV6-5	CASSQGADEQYF
-	TRBJ2-7	TRBV2	CASRAGLTIYEQYF
-	TRBJ1-1	TRBV2	CASSGRGSAEAFF
-	TRBJ2-5	TRBV7-8	CASSFRWGPQETQYF
-	TRBJ2-1	TRBV9	CASSVLVGEQFF
-	TRBJ1-5	TRBV19	CASRRTGLGQPQHF
-	TRBJ2-5	TRBV11-3	CASSPGRGEAQYF